This T cell receptor beta chain is from a study of Ad26.COV2.S vaccination and SARS-CoV-2 variants. Study-wide background: The Ad26.COV2.S arm of the COV1001 trial was where the donor was placed. Ad26.COV2.S given intramuscularly, once or twice 56 days apart. Findings of the study overall: Once vaccination had occurred, spike-specific CD8+ and CD4+ T cell responses reportedly showed substantial breadth.

As for this clone: The antigen remains unidentified.

Germline CDR1 SGHAT, CDR2 FQNNGV. V was cut by 3 bases and J by 1 base, with 6 bases left in between. CDR3 length equals 13 residues. This table comes from immunoSEQ multiplex PCR, and its TCRdb copy is limited to in-frame clones, with some not included. The sample has roughly 350,000 clones; about 88% are singletons. Treatment given: 15 to 20 received Ad26.COV2.S at low or high dose, single or two shots; about 5 received placebo; per-sample allocation not given. Day 63 after the first injection of vaccine or placebo was the sampling time. As its vector, the vaccine had Ad26, which expressed Wuhan-strain SARS-CoV-2 spike.

The material sequenced was peripheral blood, taken in a trial of Ad26.COV2.S vaccine versus placebo. The source is a person between 18 and 65 years old who received the Ad26.COV2.S COVID-19 vaccine or a placebo. This sequence joins TRBV11-2 and TRBJ1-1; D perhaps matches TRBD1 (5 bases). DNA for the CDR3: TGTGCCAGCAGCTTTCAGGGGAACACTGAAGCTTTCTTT. Its protein product is CASSFQGNTEAFF.